This T cell receptor (beta chain) emerged from a study of cytomegalovirus exposure and HLA in healthy donors. Study observations and caveats: A cluster of highly shared sequence variants was likely a sequencing artifact. TCR beta V segments were, for the most part, productive about 90% or about 30% of the time in an earlier analysis. The study designated fewer than 200 TCR beta chains cytomegalovirus-associated.

Use of 60 Vbeta and 13 Jbeta primers characterized the PCR. How the authors handled the data: An analysis that came later counted some 85 million unique TCR beta chains, approximately 9.9 million shared. Data came from immunoSEQ multiplex PCR; TCRdb stores just in-frame clones and leaves some out. D and trimming were read from the DNA, whereas the V and J calls and clone size are those reported in that table. The table shows approximately 170,000 clones, with approximately 80% occurring only once. This CDR3 is 15 amino acids long. V lost 1 base and J 3 bases, leaving 12 bases between the germline ends. Germline CDR1 reads MNHEY; CDR2 reads SMNVEV (reference sequence). Notes on this clone: No antigen is known for it.

This TCR derives from a woman aged 45-59 years in good health and CMV-seropositive. The chain recombines TRBV27 with TRBJ1-1, with D uncertain. Material for sequencing was PBMCs. The CDR3: CASSLFSGRDTEAFF. In DNA, the CDR3 is TGTGCCAGCAGTTTATTCTCCGGGAGGGACACTGAAGCTTTCTTT.